A selection of T cell receptor beta chains follows, all from one sample in a study of T cells in Graves' hyperthyroidism and ophthalmopathy. TCRdb ran MiXCR on the multiplex PCR reads and lists one entry per CDR3 protein. The profile shows 360,000 or so distinct CDR3 sequences, about 15% of them singletons. Sequenced material: blood. These receptors were obtained from a woman aged 60-70 years with Graves' ophthalmopathy. CDR3s leave out the opening cysteine and the closing phenylalanine or tryptophan.

J gene	V gene	CDR3 length	CDR3 protein
TRBJ1-4	TRBV6-1	15	ASRDVGGSGANEKLF
TRBJ1-5	TRBV28	12	ASTPGGLVQPQH
TRBJ2-5	TRBV20-1	10	SARGTRETQY
TRBJ2-1	TRBV11-2	13	ASSLELAGVGEQF
TRBJ2-5	TRBV6-1	12	ASSPRGPPGTQY
TRBJ2-5	TRBV28	11	ASSPTVHYSTY
TRBJ1-4	TRBV12-3/TRBV12-4	12	ASRRQGAHEKLF
TRBJ2-1	TRBV11-2	14	ASSTGLAGGRDEQF
TRBJ1-2	TRBV18	14	ASSPLGGSDLGGYT
TRBJ1-2	TRBV4-1	16	ASSQPGEGVRANYGYT
TRBJ2-7	TRBV4-2	10	ASSPGQGEQY
TRBJ1-2	TRBV6-5	14	ASSYSSMSGNYGYT
TRBJ2-1	TRBV20-1	13	SARLRGGFYNEQF
TRBJ1-4	TRBV5-6	10	TRGGLNEKLF
TRBJ2-7	TRBV29-1	12	SVVGEGRDYEQY
TRBJ1-1	TRBV12-3/TRBV12-4	11	ASSLYLEGEAF
TRBJ2-7	TRBV4-1	13	ASSQEGTRYYEQY
TRBJ2-7	TRBV20-1	11	SATGLADYEQY
TRBJ2-1	TRBV29-1	20	SVEDFSLPDRERDELSIVQF
TRBJ2-6	TRBV5-1	16	ASSLGGQGRLGANVLT
TRBJ1-6	TRBV6-1	14	ASSEDRGLLNSPLH